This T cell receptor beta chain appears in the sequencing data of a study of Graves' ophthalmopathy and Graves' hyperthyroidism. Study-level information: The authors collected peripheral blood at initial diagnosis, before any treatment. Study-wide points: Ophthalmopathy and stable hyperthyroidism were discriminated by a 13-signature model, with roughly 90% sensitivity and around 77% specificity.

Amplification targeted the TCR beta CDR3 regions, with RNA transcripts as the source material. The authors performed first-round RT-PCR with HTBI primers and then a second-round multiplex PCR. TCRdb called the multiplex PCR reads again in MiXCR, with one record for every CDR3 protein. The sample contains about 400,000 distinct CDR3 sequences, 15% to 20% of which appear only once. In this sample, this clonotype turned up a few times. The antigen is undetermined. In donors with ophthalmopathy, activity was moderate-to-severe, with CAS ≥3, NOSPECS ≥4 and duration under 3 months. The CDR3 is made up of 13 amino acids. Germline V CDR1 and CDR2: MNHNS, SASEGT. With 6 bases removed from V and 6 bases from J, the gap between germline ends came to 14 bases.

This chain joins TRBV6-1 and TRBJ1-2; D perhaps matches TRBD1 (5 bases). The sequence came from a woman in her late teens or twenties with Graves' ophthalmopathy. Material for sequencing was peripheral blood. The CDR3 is CASRRTGGHGYTF. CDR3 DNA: TGTGCCAGCAGAAGAACAGGAGGCCATGGCTACACCTTC.